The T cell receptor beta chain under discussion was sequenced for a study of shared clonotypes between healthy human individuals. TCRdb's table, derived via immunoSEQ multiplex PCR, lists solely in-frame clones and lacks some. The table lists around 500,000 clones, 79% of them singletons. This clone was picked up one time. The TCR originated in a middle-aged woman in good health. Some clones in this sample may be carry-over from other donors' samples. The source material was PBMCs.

DNA for the CDR3: TGTGCCAGAAGCCCGCCCCTCGGGGCGTACAACCCTGAAGCTTTCTTT. Protein sequence: CARSPPLGAYNPEAFF. This chain connects TRBV5-3 to TRBJ1-1, with a tentative D call TRBD1 (5 bases). TRBV5-3 is an ORF, and what it does is uncertain. V dropped 4 bases and J dropped 6 bases, with 22 bases sitting between them. The CDR3 has 16 residues.